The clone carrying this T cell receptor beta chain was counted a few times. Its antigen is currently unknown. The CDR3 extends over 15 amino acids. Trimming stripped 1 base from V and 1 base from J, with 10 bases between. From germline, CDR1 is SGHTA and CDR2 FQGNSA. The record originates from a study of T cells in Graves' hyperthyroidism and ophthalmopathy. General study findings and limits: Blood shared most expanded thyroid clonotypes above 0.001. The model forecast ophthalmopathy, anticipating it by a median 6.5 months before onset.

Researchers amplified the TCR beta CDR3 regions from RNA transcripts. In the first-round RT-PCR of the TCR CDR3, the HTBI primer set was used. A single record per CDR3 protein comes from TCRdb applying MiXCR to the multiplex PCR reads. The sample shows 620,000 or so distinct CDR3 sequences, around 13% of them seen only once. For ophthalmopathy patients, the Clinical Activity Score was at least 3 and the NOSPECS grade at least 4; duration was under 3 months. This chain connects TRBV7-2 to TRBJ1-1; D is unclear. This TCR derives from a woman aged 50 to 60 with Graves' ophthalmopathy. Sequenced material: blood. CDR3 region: CASSLEVGRNTEAFF. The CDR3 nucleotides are TGTGCCAGCAGCTTAGAAGTCGGCAGGAACACTGAAGCTTTCTTT.